Presented here are 17 T cell receptor beta chains from one specimen sequenced in a study of PD-1 blockade in classical Hodgkin lymphoma. Autologous stem cell transplantation was followed by relapse in every patient, and brentuximab vedotin exposure varied. The repertoire was sequenced with immunoSEQ multiplex PCR; TCRdb's copy has only in-frame clones and lacks some. The data show 40,000 to 50,000 clones, about 74% seen once. The sample here was peripheral blood mononuclear cells (PBMCs), taken at baseline. The receptor source for this set is a human donor with classical Hodgkin lymphoma.

The rearrangement uses TRBV7-2 and TRBJ2-7; D not resolved. The V gene's germline CDR1 is SGHTA and CDR2 FQGNSA. CDR3 length equals 19 residues. V was cut by 7 bases and J by 4 bases, with 32 bases left in between. This chain's CDR3 is CASTKGGVRSTHYTYEQYF. CDR3 DNA sequence: TGTGCCAGCACCAAGGGTGGGGTCAGAAGCACACATTACACATACGAGCAGTACTTC.

This chain joins TRBV29-1 and TRBJ1-1; weak D call: TRBD1 (5 bases). Between the trimmed V and J ends, which lost 4 bases and 4 bases, there was a span of 13 bases. The CDR3 spans 13 residues. Germline CDR1 is SQVTM and CDR2 is ANQGSEA. The CDR3 spells CSVGRQGVTEAFF. The CDR3 DNA sequence: TGCAGCGTTGGTAGGCAGGGAGTCACTGAAGCTTTCTTT. The complete variable domain, with remaining parts taken from reference TRBV29-1 and TRBJ1-1, reads SAVISQKPSRDICQRGTSLTIQCQVDSQVTMMFWYRQQPGQSLTLIATANQGSEATYESGFVIDKFPISRPNLTFSTLTVSNMSPEDSSIYLCSVGRQGVTEAFFGQGTRLTVV.

The V and J genes are TRBV14 and TRBJ2-1, with TRBD2 identical over 7 bases. CDR1 is SGHDN and CDR2 is FVKESK in the germline V gene. CDR3 size: 17 residues. The V and J ends lost 1 base and 5 bases, in that order; junction bases with no gene match: 11. The CDR3 DNA sequence: TGTGCCAGCAGCCAAGCCACCGAGGGAGGGCCAAACAATGAGCAGTTCTTC. Its translation: CASSQATEGGPNNEQFF.

In regard to this clone: The identical CDR3 is also encoded by other nucleotide sequences in the sample. The chain has TRBV28 and TRBJ1-3, with a weak D call TRBD1 (6 bases). V gave up 4 bases and J gave up 4 bases, with 11 bases separating them. Looked up from germline, CDR1 is MDHEN and CDR2 is SYDVKM. There are 14 residues in the CDR3. CDR3 amino acids: CASSWGRGGNTIYF. The CDR3 region has the DNA TGTGCCAGCAGTTGGGGCAGGGGAGGAAACACCATATATTTT.

CDR3 sequence reads: CASSYRQRVETQYF. The CDR3 DNA reads TGTGCCAGCAGCTACCGACAGCGTGTAGAGACCCAGTACTTC. This rearrangement joins TRBV7-3 to TRBJ2-5; the D gene is possibly TRBD1 (5 bases). With 4 bases removed from V and 4 bases from J, the gap between germline ends came to 13 bases. The CDR3 loop spans 14 amino acids. Germline-derived CDR1 and CDR2 are SGHTA and FQGTGA.

The chain combines TRBV11-2 with TRBJ2-3, with TRBD2 identical over 12 bases. The CDR3 is made up of 18 amino acids. The germline V gene has CDR1 SGHAT and CDR2 FQNNGV. V gave up 4 bases and J gave up 0 bases; unmatched junction bases: 8. CDR3 residues: CASSSHPSGRASTDTQYF. The DNA for the CDR3 is TGTGCCAGCAGCTCGCACCCTAGCGGGAGGGCTAGCACAGATACGCAGTATTTT.

The chain combines TRBV28 with TRBJ1-5, with D possibly matching TRBD1 (5 bases). This CDR3 spans 15 amino acids. Germline CDR1 is MDHEN and CDR2 is SYDVKM. The V gene lost 3 bases and the J gene lost 0 bases, with 9 bases spanning the gap. Here the CDR3 reads CASSFGGDSNQPQHF. Here the CDR3 DNA reads TGTGCCAGCAGTTTCGGGGGGGATAGCAATCAGCCCCAGCATTTT. Complete variable domain (other parts from reference TRBV28 and TRBJ1-5): DVKVTQSSRYLVKRTGEKVFLECVQDMDHENMFWYRQDPGLGLRLIYFSYDVKMKEKGDIPEGYSVSREKKERFSLILESASTNQTSMYLCASSFGGDSNQPQHFGDGTRLSIL.

The chain recombines TRBV30 with TRBJ1-1, with D maybe TRBD1 (5 bases). This CDR3 spans 14 amino acids. The germline V gene encodes CDR1 GTSNPN and CDR2 SVGIG (reference sequence). V was clipped by 3 bases and J by 1 base, with 12 bases between them. As DNA, the CDR3 is TGTGCCTGGAGCCCGGGGGTAGGGAACACTGAAGCTTTCTTT. Its protein is CAWSPGVGNTEAFF.

The chain employs TRBV14 and TRBJ1-2, with D possibly TRBD1 on 5 matching bases. Germline CDR1 is SGHDN and CDR2 is FVKESK. The CDR3 is 15 residues long. V dropped 1 base and J dropped 6 bases, with 15 bases sitting between them. The CDR3 sequence: CASSQARGRENGYTF. CDR3 DNA sequence: TGTGCCAGCAGCCAAGCCCGGGGGAGAGAGAATGGCTACACCTTC.

Only one count was recorded for this clone. The rearrangement links TRBV28 to TRBJ2-5; TRBD2 matches at 8 bases. The J segment lost 6 bases and the V segment lost 4 bases, leaving 13 bases of the junction unmatched. The CDR3 loop spans 16 amino acids. Germline CDR1 reads MDHEN; CDR2 reads SYDVKM. CDR3 nucleotides: TGTGCCAGCAGTTCCTACTCCGGGACTAGGACGCAGACCCAGTACTTC. Translating gives CASSSYSGTRTQTQYF.

The gene calls are TRBV28 and TRBJ2-2; tentatively, D is TRBD2 (6 bases). V dropped 5 bases and J dropped 6 bases, with 16 bases sitting between them. Germline V CDR1 and CDR2: MDHEN, SYDVKM. CDR3 size: 15 residues. CDR3 nucleotide sequence: TGTGCCAGCAGTCCCGGCGGGGAGGCCCCCGGGGAGCTGTTTTTT. This codes for CASSPGGEAPGELFF.

The chain employs TRBV7-2 and TRBJ2-1; D is unclear. The CDR3 extends over 12 amino acids. Trimming left V 3 bases short and J 9 bases short, with 9 bases between. From germline, CDR1 is SGHTA and CDR2 FQGNSA. CDR3: CASSFPTGEQFF. Written as DNA, the CDR3 is TGTGCCAGCAGCTTCCCGACGGGTGAGCAGTTCTTC.

The V and J genes are TRBV28 and TRBJ1-2; D is unresolved. The V end lost 1 base, the J end lost 8 bases, and 11 bases lay between the germline ends. The CDR3 spans 13 residues. In germline, CDR1 is MDHEN, CDR2 SYDVKM. CDR3 in amino acids: CASSLSGKWGYTF. As DNA, the CDR3 is TGTGCCAGCAGTTTATCAGGCAAATGGGGCTACACCTTC.

This chain links TRBV19 with TRBJ1-4; D unresolved. CDR3 size: 13 residues. From germline, CDR1 is LNHDA and CDR2 SQIVND (reference sequence). V lost 5 bases to trimming and J lost 5 bases, with 9 bases between them. The CDR3 region has the DNA TGTGCCAGTAGTTTTGGCCGGAATGAAAAACTGTTTTTT. Protein: CASSFGRNEKLFF.

A remark on this clone: Other DNA sequences of this sample code for an identical CDR3. J is TRBJ1-3 and V is TRBV18; 7 bases fit TRBD1. The germline CDR1 and CDR2 sequences are KGHSH and LQKENI. J was trimmed by 0 bases and V by 3 bases; bases with no gene match: 2. This CDR3 contains 15 residues. The CDR3 nucleotides read TGTGCCAGCTCACCCGGGACAGACTCTGGAAACACCATATATTTT. This gives the protein CASSPGTDSGNTIYF. Filled out from reference TRBV18 and TRBJ1-3, the complete variable domain reads NAGVMQNPRHLVRRRGQEARLRCSPMKGHSHVYWYRQLPEEGLKFMVYLQKENIIDESGMPKERFSAEFPKEGPSILRIQQVVRGDSAAYFCASSPGTDSGNTIYFGEGSWLTVV.

This clone is a singleton in its sample. The genes are TRBV7-9 and TRBJ2-3; 15 bases match TRBD2. Germline CDR1 SEHNR, CDR2 FQNEAQ (reference sequence). V dropped 1 base and J dropped 6; count of bases not matched to a gene: 8. This CDR3 comprises 18 residues. The CDR3 protein is CASSLGTSGRATGDTQYF. The CDR3 nucleotides read TGTGCCAGCAGCTTAGGGACTAGCGGGAGGGCCACAGGCGATACGCAGTATTTT.

This clone was seen a single time. The gene calls are TRBV10-3 and TRBJ2-5, with a possible D match to TRBD2 (6 bases). The J call may be faulty, since TRBJ2-7 better matches the DNA end. This CDR3 comprises 14 residues. Germline V gives CDR1 ENHRY, CDR2 SYGVKD. The CDR3 loop reads CAISARDGGYEQYF. In nucleotides, the CDR3 is TGTGCCATCAGTGCCCGGGACGGGGGCTACGAGCAGTACTTC.